This is a list of T cell receptor beta chains from one sample in a study of cytomegalovirus exposure and HLA in healthy donors. Data came from immunoSEQ multiplex PCR; TCRdb stores just in-frame clones and leaves some out. The sample holds a few hundred thousand clones; roughly 70% are singletons and the top ten take roughly 1.9%. Sequencing used PBMCs. The receptors stem from a woman in her twenties or thirties in good health and CMV-seronegative. Each CDR3 is given with its conserved first and last residue. The D gene is left open where the match is weak. Size tells how often a clone was seen (once, few, many) or the class of an expanded clone, and some rows leave it out.

-	TRBV6-1	-	TRBJ1-5	CASSRGENQPQHF	TGTGCCAGCAGCCGGGGGGAGAATCAGCCCCAGCATTTT
-	TRBV9	-	TRBJ2-3	CASSVNGGATDTQYF	TGTGCCAGCAGCGTAAACGGCGGGGCCACAGATACGCAGTATTTT
-	TRBV5-1	-	TRBJ2-5	CASSFGNQETQYF	TGCGCCAGCAGCTTCGGGAACCAAGAGACCCAGTACTTC
-	TRBV6-1	-	TRBJ1-1	CASSLDNLWTEAFF	TGTGCCAGCAGTTTGGACAACCTTTGGACTGAAGCTTTCTTT
-	TRBV18	few	TRBJ2-7	CASSPEQISYEQYF	TGTGCCAGCTCACCAGAACAGATCTCCTACGAGCAGTACTTC
-	TRBV16	-	TRBJ1-4	CASSPQTLNEKLFF	TGTGCCAGCAGCCCTCAGACACTTAATGAAAAACTGTTTTTT
TRBD1	TRBV7-8	-	TRBJ1-2	CASSSGTGVGYTF	TGTGCCAGCAGCTCGGGGACAGGGGTTGGCTACACCTTC
TRBD2	TRBV7-9	-	TRBJ2-5	CASSTWTSGNQETQYF	TGTGCCAGCAGCACCTGGACTAGCGGTAACCAAGAGACCCAGTACTTC
-	TRBV9	few	TRBJ1-5	CASSARTGEPQHF	TGTGCCAGCAGCGCAAGGACTGGGGAACCCCAGCATTTT
-	TRBV29-1	-	TRBJ1-1	CSVEDLEVTHMNTEAFF	TGCAGCGTTGAAGATCTTGAGGTAACTCACATGAACACTGAAGCTTTCTTT
TRBD2	TRBV29-1	few	TRBJ2-2	CSVAPGTSKAGELFF	TGCAGCGTTGCCCCCGGGACTAGTAAGGCCGGGGAGCTGTTTTTT
-	TRBV29-1	-	TRBJ1-1	CSARGFMNTEALF	TGCAGCGCCCGCGGTTTTATGAACACTGAAGCTCTCTTT
-	TRBV11-3	once	TRBJ2-2	CASSQGGLTGELFF	TGTGCCAGCAGCCAGGGAGGACTCACCGGGGAGCTGTTTTTT
TRBD1	TRBV5-1	-	TRBJ2-3	CASSLQGGLGDTQYF	TGCGCCAGCAGCTTACAGGGGGGATTGGGAGATACGCAGTATTTT
TRBD2	TRBV6-1	-	TRBJ2-1	CASSEALRLAYNLNEQFF	TGTGCCAGCAGTGAAGCGCTTCGACTAGCGTACAACCTAAATGAGCAGTTCTTC
-	TRBV7-2	few	TRBJ2-1	CASSDPLAEQFF	TGTGCCAGCAGCGATCCCCTAGCGGAGCAGTTCTTC
-	TRBV7-6	-	TRBJ1-5	CASSLSEGGNQPQHF	TGTGCCAGCAGCTTATCCGAGGGAGGCAATCAGCCCCAGCATTTT
-	TRBV7-9	-	TRBJ2-5	CASSLRGAETQYF	TGTGCCAGCAGCTTACGAGGAGCGGAGACCCAGTACTTC
TRBD2	TRBV7-4	-	TRBJ2-3	CASSSPGGLADRRDTQYF	TGTGCCAGCAGCTCCCCTGGGGGACTAGCTGACCGGAGGGATACGCAGTATTTT
-	TRBV18	-	TRBJ1-1	CASSPQGSRLQNTEAFF	TGTGCCAGCTCACCACAAGGGAGCAGGTTACAGAACACTGAAGCTTTCTTT
-	TRBV7-2	many	TRBJ2-7	CASSFFAENYEQYF	TGTGCCAGCAGCTTTTTTGCGGAGAACTACGAGCAGTACTTC
TRBD2	TRBV4-1	-	TRBJ2-1	CASSQFSGSNEQFF	TGCGCCAGCAGCCAGTTCAGCGGGAGCAATGAGCAGTTCTTC
-	TRBV7-8	-	TRBJ1-2	CASSLGTMNYGYTF	TGTGCCAGCAGCCTTGGGACTATGAACTATGGCTACACCTTC
-	TRBV18	-	TRBJ1-1	CASCPEVNTEAFF	TGTGCCAGCTGTCCGGAGGTGAACACTGAAGCTTTCTTT
TRBD1	TRBV9	-	TRBJ2-7	CASSARDSVYEQYF	TGTGCCAGCAGCGCCCGGGACAGCGTCTACGAGCAGTACTTC
TRBD2	TRBV10-2	-	TRBJ2-2	CVSTNEGSGVGTGELFF	TGCGTCAGCACTAATGAGGGTAGCGGGGTCGGAACCGGGGAGCTGTTTTTT
TRBD2	TRBV19	-	TRBJ2-3	CATRLAGGQGTQYF	TGTGCCACTCGACTAGCGGGGGGGCAAGGTACGCAGTATTTT
-	TRBV7-2	-	TRBJ1-1	CASSPQRAEAFF	TGTGCCAGCAGCCCCCAACGGGCTGAAGCTTTCTTT
TRBD2	TRBV6-1	-	TRBJ2-1	CASSRTSMGEQFF	TGTGCCAGCAGTAGGACTAGTATGGGGGAGCAGTTCTTC
TRBD1	TRBV6-5	-	TRBJ1-1	CASIQGANTEAFF	TGTGCCAGCATCCAGGGGGCGAACACTGAAGCTTTCTTT
TRBD2	TRBV6-1	-	TRBJ2-1	CASGGAYNEQFF	TGTGCCAGCGGGGGGGCCTACAATGAGCAGTTCTTC
-	TRBV7-6	-	TRBJ1-2	CASSRGLSMEGYTF	TGTGCCAGCTCGAGGGGACTTTCTATGGAAGGCTACACCTTC
-	TRBV15	-	TRBJ2-1	CATSRVVGTHYNEQFF	TGTGCCACCAGCAGAGTAGTCGGGACTCATTACAATGAGCAGTTCTTC
-	TRBV5-4	-	TRBJ2-3	CASSAEGGPSTDTQYF	TGTGCCAGCAGCGCCGAAGGGGGACCAAGCACAGATACGCAGTATTTT
TRBD1	TRBV19	few	TRBJ1-1	CASSIGDRDTEAFF	TGTGCCAGTAGTATAGGGGACAGGGACACTGAAGCTTTCTTT
TRBD2	TRBV2	-	TRBJ2-7	CASRGTSGSGSSYEQYF	TGTGCCAGCAGGGGGACTAGCGGGAGTGGGAGCTCCTACGAGCAGTACTTC
TRBD2	TRBV2	few	TRBJ2-1	CASSEAGTSGGEQFF	TGTGCCAGCAGTGAAGCCGGGACTAGCGGGGGTGAGCAGTTCTTC
TRBD2	TRBV10-3	once	TRBJ2-5	CAILAGVGETQYF	TGTGCCATTCTAGCGGGAGTAGGAGAGACCCAGTACTTC
TRBD2	TRBV5-1	-	TRBJ2-5	CASSPASGGRRETQYF	TGCGCCAGCAGCCCAGCGAGCGGGGGGCGGAGAGAGACCCAGTACTTC
-	TRBV2	-	TRBJ1-6	CASSDSSYNSPLHF	TGTGCCAGCAGTGATAGCTCCTATAATTCACCCCTCCACTTT
-	TRBV7-2	once	TRBJ2-1	CASSLTVNSQFF	TGTGCCAGCAGCTTAACGGTGAATTCGCAGTTCTTC
-	TRBV30	-	TRBJ1-1	CAWSVVEAFF	TGTGCCTGGAGTGTCGTTGAAGCTTTCTTT
-	TRBV21-1	-	TRBJ2-1	CASSILVERESVGEQFF	TGTGCCAGCAGCATCCTGGTGGAGCGGGAGAGTGTTGGTGAGCAGTTCTTC
-	TRBV11-3	-	TRBJ1-3	CASSQTRTSGGNTIYF	TGTGCCAGCAGCCAGACCCGAACCTCAGGGGGAAACACCATATATTTT
TRBD1	TRBV5-1	-	TRBJ2-2	CASSLDRVNTGELFF	TGCGCCAGCAGCTTAGACAGGGTTAACACCGGGGAGCTGTTTTTT
TRBD1	TRBV7-9	-	TRBJ1-1	CSSTYPGQAEAFF	TGTTCCAGCACCTACCCCGGACAGGCTGAAGCTTTCTTT